The text below deals with one T cell receptor (beta chain). Using immunoSEQ multiplex PCR, the repertoire was profiled, and TCRdb retains in-frame clones only, with some absent. The sample has some 170,000 clones, almost 85% seen once; the top ten hold roughly a tenth. These data originate in a study of cytomegalovirus exposure and HLA in healthy donors. From germline, CDR1 is SGHVS and CDR2 FQNEAQ. V was trimmed by 5 bases and J by 6 bases, leaving 7 bases between them. CDR3 length equals 12 residues. The sequence came from a man in his thirties or forties in good health and CMV-seropositive. The sample consisted of PBMCs. The gene calls are TRBV7-8 and TRBJ2-2; no clear D. The CDR3 reads CASSLAAGELFF. CDR3 nucleotides: TGTGCCAGCAGCCTGGCCGCCGGGGAGCTGTTTTTT.